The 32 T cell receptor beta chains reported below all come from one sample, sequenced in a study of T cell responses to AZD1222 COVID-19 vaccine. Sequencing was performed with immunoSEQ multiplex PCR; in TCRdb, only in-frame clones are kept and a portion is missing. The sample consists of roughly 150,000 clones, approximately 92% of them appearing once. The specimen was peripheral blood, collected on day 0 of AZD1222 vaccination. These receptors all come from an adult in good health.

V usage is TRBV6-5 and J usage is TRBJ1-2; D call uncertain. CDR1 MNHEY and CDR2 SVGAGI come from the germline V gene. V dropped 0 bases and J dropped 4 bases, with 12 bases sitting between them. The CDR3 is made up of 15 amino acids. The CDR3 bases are TGTGCCAGCAGTTACTCTGAGGGATCCGTCTATGGCTACACCTTC. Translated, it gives CASSYSEGSVYGYTF.

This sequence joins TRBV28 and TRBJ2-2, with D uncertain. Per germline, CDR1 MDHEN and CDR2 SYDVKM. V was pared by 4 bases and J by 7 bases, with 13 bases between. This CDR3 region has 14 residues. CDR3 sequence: CASSWASPIGELFF. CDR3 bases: TGTGCCAGCAGTTGGGCCAGCCCCATCGGGGAGCTGTTTTTT.

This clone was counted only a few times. CDR3 DNA sequence: TGTGCCAGCAGTGAGCTCCTGACTAATCAGCCCCAGCATTTT. Translated: CASSELLTNQPQHF. The J gene is TRBJ1-5, the V gene TRBV2, with D unclear. The length of the CDR3 is 14 residues. V shed 3 bases and J shed 4 bases, with 10 bases lying between them. CDR1 and CDR2 (germline): SNHLY, FYNNEI.

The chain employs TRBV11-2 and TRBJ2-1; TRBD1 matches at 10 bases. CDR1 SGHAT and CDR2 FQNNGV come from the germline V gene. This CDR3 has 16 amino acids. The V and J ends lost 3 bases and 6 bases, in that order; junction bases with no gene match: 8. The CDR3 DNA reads TGTGCCAGCAGCTTCGGGGACAGGGGATCACGCAATGAGCAGTTCTTC. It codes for CASSFGDRGSRNEQFF.

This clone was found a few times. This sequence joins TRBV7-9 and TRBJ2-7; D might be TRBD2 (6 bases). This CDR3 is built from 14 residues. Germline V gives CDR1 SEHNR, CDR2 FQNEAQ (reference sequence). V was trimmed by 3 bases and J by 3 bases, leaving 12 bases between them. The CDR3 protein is CASSFSGGIYEQYF. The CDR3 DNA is TGTGCCAGCAGCTTTAGCGGAGGGATCTACGAGCAGTACTTC.

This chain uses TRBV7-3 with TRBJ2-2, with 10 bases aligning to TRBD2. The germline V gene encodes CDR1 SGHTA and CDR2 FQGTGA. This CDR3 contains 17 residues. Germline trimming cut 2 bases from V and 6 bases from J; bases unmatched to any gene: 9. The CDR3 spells CASSLRGASGSAGELFF. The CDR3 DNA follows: TGTGCCAGCAGCTTACGCGGGGCTAGCGGGAGTGCCGGGGAGCTGTTTTTT.

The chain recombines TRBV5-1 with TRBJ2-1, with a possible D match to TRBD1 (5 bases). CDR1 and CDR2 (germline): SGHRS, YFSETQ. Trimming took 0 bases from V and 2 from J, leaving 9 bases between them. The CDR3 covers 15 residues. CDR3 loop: CASSLVQGTYNEQFF. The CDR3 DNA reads TGCGCCAGCAGCTTGGTCCAGGGAACCTACAATGAGCAGTTCTTC.

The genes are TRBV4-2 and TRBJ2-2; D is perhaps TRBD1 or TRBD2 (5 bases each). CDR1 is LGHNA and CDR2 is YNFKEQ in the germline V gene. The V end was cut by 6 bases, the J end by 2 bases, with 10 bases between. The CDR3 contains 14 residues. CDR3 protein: CASSAGANTGELFF. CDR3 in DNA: TGTGCCAGCAGTGCCGGGGCCAACACCGGGGAGCTGTTTTTT.

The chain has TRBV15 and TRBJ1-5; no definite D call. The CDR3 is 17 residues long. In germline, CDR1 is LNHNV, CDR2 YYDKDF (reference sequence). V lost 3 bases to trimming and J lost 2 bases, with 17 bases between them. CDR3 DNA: TGTGCCACCAGCAGGGGCGGGGAAATTACGGGCAATCAGCCCCAGCATTTT. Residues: CATSRGGEITGNQPQHF.

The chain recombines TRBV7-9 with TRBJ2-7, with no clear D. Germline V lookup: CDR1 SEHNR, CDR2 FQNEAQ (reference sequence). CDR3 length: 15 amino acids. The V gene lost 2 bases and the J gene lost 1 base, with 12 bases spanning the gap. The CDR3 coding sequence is TGTGCCAGCAGCTTAAATCCGGAGAGATCCTACGAGCAGTACTTC. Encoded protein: CASSLNPERSYEQYF. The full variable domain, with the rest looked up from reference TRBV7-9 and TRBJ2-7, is DTGVSQNPRHKITKRGQNVTFRCDPISEHNRLYWYRQTLGQGPEFLTYFQNEAQLEKSRLLSDRFSAERPKGSFSTLEIQRTEQGDSAMYLCASSLNPERSYEQYFGPGTRLTVT.

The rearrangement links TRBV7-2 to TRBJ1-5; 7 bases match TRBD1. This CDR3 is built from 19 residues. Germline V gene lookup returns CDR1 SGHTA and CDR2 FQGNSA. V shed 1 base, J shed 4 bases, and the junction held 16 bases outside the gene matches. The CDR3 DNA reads TGTGCCAGCAGCTTAGACTTCCCCGGGGAAGACAGGGCAAATCAGCCCCAGCATTTT. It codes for CASSLDFPGEDRANQPQHF.

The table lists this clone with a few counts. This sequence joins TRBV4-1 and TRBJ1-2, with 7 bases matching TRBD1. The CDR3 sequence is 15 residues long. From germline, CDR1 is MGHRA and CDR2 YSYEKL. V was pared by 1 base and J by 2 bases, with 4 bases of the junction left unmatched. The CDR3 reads CASSQVDRENYGYTF. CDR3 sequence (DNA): TGCGCCAGCAGCCAAGTCGACAGGGAGAACTATGGCTACACCTTC.

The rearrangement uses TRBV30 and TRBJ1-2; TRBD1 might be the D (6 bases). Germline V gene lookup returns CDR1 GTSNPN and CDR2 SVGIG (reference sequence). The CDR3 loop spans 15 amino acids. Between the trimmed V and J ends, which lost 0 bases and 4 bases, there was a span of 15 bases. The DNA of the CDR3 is TGTGCCTGGAGTGTAGGGGGGCTCGGGAGCTATGGCTACACCTTC. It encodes CAWSVGGLGSYGYTF.

Here the CDR3 reads CASSTPSGYTF. The CDR3 nucleotides are TGTGCCAGTAGTACCCCAAGCGGCTACACCTTC. J is TRBJ1-2 and V is TRBV19; no reliable D call. CDR1 is LNHDA and CDR2 is SQIVND in the germline V gene (reference sequence). CDR3 size: 11 residues. Trimming stripped 4 bases from V and 8 bases from J, with 8 bases between.

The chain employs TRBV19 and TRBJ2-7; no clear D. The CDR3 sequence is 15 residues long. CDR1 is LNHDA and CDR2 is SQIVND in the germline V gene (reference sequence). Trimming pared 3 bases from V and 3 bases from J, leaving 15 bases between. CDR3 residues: CASSIDRVTVYEQYF. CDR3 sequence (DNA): TGTGCCAGTAGTATCGATAGGGTGACGGTCTACGAGCAGTACTTC.

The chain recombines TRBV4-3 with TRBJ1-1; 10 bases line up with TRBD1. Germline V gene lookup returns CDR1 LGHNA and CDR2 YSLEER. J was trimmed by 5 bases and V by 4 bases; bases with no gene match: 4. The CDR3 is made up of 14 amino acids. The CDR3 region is CASSRRQGATEAFF. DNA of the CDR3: TGCGCCAGCAGCCGCCGACAGGGGGCAACTGAAGCTTTCTTT.

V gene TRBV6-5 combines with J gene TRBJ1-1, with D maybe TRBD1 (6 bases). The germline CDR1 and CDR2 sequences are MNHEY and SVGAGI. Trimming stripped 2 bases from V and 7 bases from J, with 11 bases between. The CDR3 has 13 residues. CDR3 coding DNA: TGTGCCAGCAGTTACCTCGACAGGAGTGAAGCTTTCTTT. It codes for CASSYLDRSEAFF.

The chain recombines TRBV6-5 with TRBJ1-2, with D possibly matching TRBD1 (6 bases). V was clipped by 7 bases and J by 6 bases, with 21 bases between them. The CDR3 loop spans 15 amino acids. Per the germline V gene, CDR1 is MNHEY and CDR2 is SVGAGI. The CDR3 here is CASIEGDPRRDGYTF. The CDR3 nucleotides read TGTGCCAGCATCGAGGGGGACCCCCGACGGGATGGCTACACCTTC.

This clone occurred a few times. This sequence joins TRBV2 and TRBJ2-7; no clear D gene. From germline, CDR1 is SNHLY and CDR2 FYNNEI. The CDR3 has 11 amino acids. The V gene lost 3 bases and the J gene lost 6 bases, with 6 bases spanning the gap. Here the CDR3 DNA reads TGTGCCAGCAGTGACAGGTTCGAGCAGTACTTC. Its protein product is CASSDRFEQYF. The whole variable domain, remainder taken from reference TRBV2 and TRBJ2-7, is EPEVTQTPSHQVTQMGQEVILRCVPISNHLYFYWYRQILGQKVEFLVSFYNNEISEKSEIFDDQFSVERPDGSNFTLKIRSTKLEDSAMYFCASSDRFEQYFGPGTRLTVT.

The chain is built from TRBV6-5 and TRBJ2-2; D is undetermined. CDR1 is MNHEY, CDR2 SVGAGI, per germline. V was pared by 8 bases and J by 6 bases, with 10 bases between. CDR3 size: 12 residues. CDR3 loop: CASHLGSGELFF. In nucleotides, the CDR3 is TGTGCCAGCCATCTGGGGTCCGGGGAGCTGTTTTTT.

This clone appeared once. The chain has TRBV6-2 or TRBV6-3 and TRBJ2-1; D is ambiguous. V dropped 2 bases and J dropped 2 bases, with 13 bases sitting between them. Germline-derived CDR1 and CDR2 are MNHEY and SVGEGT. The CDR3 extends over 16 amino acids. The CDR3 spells CASSYMRSFTYNEQFF. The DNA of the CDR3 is TGTGCCAGCAGTTACATGCGGAGTTTCACCTACAATGAGCAGTTCTTC.

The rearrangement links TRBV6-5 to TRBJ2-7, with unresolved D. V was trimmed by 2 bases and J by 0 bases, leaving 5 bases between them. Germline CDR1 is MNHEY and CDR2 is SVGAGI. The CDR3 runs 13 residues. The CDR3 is CASSYVDSYEQYF. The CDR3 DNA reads TGTGCCAGCAGTTACGTGGACTCCTACGAGCAGTACTTC.

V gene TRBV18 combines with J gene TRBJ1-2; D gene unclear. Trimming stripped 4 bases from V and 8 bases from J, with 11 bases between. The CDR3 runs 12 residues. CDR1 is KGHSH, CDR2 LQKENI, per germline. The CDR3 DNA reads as TGTGCCAGCTCACAGGAGACAAAAGGCTACACCTTC. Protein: CASSQETKGYTF.

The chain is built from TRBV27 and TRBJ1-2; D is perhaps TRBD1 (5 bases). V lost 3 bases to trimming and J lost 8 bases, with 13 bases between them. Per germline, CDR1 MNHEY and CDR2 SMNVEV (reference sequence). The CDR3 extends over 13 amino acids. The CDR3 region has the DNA TGTGCCAGCAGTTTCTTTGGGGACTCCGGCTACACCTTC. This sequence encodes CASSFFGDSGYTF.

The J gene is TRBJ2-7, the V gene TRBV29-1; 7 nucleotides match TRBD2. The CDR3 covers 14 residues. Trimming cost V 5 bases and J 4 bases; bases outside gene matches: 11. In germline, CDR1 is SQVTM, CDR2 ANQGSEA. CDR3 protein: CSVHTGGGEYEQYF. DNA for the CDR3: TGCAGCGTTCATACGGGCGGGGGAGAGTACGAGCAGTACTTC.

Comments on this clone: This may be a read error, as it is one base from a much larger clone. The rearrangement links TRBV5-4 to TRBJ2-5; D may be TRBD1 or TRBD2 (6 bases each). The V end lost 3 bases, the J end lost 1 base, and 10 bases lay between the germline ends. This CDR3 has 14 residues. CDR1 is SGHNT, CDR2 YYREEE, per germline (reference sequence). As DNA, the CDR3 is TGTGCCAGCAGCTCCTGGGGGGCCCAAGAGACCCAGTACTTC. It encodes CASSSWGAQETQYF.

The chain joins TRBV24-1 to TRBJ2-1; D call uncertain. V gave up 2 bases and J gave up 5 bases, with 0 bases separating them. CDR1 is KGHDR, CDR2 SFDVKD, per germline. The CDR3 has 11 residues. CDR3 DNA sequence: TGTGCCACCAGTGATTACAATGAGCAGTTCTTC. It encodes CATSDYNEQFF.

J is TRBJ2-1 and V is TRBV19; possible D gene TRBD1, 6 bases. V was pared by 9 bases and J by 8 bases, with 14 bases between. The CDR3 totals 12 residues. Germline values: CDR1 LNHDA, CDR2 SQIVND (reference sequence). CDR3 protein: CASTTGFHEQFF. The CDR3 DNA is TGTGCCAGCACAACAGGGTTCCATGAGCAGTTCTTC.

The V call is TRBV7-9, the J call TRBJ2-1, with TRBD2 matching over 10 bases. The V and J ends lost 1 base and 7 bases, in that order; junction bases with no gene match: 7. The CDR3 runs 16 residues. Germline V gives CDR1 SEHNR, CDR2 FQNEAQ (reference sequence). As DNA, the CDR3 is TGTGCCAGCAGCTTAGTCGCTAGCGGGAGTGGTAATGAGCAGTTCTTC. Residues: CASSLVASGSGNEQFF.

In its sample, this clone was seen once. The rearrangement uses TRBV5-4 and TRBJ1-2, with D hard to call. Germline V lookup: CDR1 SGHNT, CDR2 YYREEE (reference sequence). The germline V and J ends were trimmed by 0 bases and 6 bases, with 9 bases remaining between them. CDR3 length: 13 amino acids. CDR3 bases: TGTGCCAGCAGCTTGGCACCGGTAGATGGCTACACCTTC. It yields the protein CASSLAPVDGYTF.

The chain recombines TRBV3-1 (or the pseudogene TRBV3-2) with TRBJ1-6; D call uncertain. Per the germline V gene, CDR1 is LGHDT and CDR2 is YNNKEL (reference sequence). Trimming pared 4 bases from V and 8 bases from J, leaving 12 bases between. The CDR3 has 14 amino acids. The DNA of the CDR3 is TGTGCCAGCAGCCCAAGTAGTAGAGATTCACCCCTCCACTTT. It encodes CASSPSSRDSPLHF.

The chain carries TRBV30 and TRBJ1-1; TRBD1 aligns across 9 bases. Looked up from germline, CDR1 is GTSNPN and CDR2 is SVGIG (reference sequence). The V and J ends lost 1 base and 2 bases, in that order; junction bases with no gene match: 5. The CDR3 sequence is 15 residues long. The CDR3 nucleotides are TGTGCCTGGAGTGCTGGGACAGGGCGAAACACTGAAGCTTTCTTT. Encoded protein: CAWSAGTGRNTEAFF.